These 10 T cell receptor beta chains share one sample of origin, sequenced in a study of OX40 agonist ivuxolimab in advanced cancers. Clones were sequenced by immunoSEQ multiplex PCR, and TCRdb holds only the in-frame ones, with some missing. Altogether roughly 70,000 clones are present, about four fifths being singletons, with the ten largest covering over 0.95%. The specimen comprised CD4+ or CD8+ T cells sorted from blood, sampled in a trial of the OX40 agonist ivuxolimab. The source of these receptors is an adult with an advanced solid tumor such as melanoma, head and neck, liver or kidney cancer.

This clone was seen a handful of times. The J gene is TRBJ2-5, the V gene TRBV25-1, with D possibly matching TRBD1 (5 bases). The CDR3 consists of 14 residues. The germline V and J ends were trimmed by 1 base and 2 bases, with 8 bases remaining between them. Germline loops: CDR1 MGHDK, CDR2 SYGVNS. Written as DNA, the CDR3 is TGTGCCAGCAGTGAATTTAGGGGACAAGAGACCCAGTACTTC. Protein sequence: CASSEFRGQETQYF.

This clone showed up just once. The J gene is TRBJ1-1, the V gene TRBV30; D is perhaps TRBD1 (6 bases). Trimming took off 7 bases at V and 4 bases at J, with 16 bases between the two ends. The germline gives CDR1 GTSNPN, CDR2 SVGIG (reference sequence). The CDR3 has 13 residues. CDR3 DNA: TGTGCCTTCCAAACAGGGAGGGTCACTGAAGCTTTCTTT. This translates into CAFQTGRVTEAFF.

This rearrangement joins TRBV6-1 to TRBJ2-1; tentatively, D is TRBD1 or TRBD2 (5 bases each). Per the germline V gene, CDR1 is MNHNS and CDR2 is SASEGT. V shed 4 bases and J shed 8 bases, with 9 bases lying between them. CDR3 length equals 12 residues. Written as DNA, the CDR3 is TGTGCCAGCAGTGGGGGGTGGTATGAGCAGTTCTTC. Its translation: CASSGGWYEQFF.

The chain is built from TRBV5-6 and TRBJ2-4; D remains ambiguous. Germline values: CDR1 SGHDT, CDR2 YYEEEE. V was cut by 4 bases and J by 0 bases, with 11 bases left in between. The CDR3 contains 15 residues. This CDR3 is CASSAGRLAKNIQYF. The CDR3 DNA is TGTGCCAGCAGCGCCGGAAGACTAGCCAAAAACATTCAGTACTTC.

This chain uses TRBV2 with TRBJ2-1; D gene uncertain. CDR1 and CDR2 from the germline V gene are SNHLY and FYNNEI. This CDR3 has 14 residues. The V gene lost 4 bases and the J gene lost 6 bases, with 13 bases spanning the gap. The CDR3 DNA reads TGTGCCAGCAGTGCGAACGACCCCGTCAATGAGCAGTTCTTC. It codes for CASSANDPVNEQFF.

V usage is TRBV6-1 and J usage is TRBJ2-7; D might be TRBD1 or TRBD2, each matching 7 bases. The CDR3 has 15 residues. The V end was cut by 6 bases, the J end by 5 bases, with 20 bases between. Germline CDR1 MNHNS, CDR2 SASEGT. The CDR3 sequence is CASRRGGTVYDEQYF. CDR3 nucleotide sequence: TGTGCCAGCAGAAGGGGGGGGACAGTTTATGACGAGCAGTACTTC.

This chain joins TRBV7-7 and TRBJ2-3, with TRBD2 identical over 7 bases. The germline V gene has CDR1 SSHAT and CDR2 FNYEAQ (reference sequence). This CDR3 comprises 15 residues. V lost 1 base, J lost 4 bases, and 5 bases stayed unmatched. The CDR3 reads CASSLGLGGSDTQYF. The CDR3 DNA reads TGTGCCAGCAGCTTAGGGCTGGGGGGGTCAGATACGCAGTATTTT.

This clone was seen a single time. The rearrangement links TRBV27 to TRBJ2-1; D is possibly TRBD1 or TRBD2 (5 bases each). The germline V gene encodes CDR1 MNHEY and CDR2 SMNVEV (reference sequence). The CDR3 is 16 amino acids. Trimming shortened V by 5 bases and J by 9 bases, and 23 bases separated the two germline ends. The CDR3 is CASSPPPGRSVGEQFF. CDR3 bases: TGTGCCAGCAGTCCCCCCCCGGGGCGATCAGTGGGTGAGCAGTTCTTC.

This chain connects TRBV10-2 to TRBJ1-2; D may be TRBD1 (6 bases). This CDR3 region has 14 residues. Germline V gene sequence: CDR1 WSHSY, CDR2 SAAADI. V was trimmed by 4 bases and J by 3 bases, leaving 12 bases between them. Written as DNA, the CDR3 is TGCGCCAGCAGTGCGGACAGCCAATACTATGGCTACACCTTC. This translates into CASSADSQYYGYTF.

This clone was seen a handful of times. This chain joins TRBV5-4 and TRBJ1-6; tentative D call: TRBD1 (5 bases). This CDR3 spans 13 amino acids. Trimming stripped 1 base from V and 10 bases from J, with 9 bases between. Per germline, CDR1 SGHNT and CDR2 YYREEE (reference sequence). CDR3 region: CASSLSGQSPLHF. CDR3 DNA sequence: TGTGCCAGCAGCTTGTCAGGGCAGTCACCCCTCCACTTT.